The clone carrying this TCR beta chain has at least ten counts. Its antigen is currently unknown. The CDR3 has 19 residues. With V trimmed by 3 bases and J by 5 bases, 17 bases remained unmatched. Germline V gives CDR1 SEHNR, CDR2 FQNEAQ (reference sequence). The treatment denotes: PENTA 11 planned treatment interruption arm or continuous ART arm. The TCR library was built from RNA with a 3' RACE protocol and unique molecular identifiers. TCRdb re-called the 3' RACE reads with MiXCR, one entry per CDR3 protein. The sample contains some 40,000 distinct CDR3 sequences, about 6% of which appear only once. This entry belongs to a study of HIV-infected children after antiretroviral therapy interruption. Study as a whole: In continuous treatment, analyzed samples were from weeks 0, 48 and 150. Overall study results and limits: Naive CD4+ sequences overlapped less between time points once interruption began.

The receptor was isolated from a pool of human donors with HIV. The chain is built from TRBV7-9 and TRBJ2-5; TRBD2 agrees at 11 bases. This material consisted of CD45RA+ CD4+ T cells from PBMCs, pooled from several time points, taken from a donor given antiretroviral therapy, either interrupted or continuous. The subset here: naive CD4+ CD45RA+ CD45RO- T cells. The CDR3 DNA reads TGTGCCAGCAGCTTTCCCAATCCGGGACTAGCGGAGCTCGGGGAGACCCAGTACTTC. Protein sequence: CASSFPNPGLAELGETQYF.